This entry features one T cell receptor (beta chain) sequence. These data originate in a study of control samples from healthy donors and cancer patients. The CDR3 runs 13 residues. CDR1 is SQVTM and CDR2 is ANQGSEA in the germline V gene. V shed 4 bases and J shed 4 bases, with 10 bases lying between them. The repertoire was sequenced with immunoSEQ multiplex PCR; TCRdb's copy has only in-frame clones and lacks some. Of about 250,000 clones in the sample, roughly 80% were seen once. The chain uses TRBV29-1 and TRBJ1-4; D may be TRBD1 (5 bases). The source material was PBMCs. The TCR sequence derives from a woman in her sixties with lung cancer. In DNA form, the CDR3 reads TGCAGCGTTGGACAGATTAATAATGAAAAACTGTTTTTT. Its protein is CSVGQINNEKLFF.